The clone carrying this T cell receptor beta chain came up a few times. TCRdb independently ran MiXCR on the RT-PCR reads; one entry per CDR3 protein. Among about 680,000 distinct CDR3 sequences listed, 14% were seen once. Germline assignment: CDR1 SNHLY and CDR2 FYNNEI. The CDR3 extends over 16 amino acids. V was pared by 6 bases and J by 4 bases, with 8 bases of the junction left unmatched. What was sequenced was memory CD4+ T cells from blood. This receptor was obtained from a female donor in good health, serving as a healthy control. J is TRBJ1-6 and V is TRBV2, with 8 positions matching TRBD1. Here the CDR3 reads CASRIPTGAYNSPLHF. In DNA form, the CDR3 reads TGTGCCAGCAGAATTCCGACAGGGGCTTATAATTCACCCCTCCACTTT.